These T cell receptor beta chains were read from a single sample in a study of T cells after yellow fever vaccination. TCRdb re-called the 5' RACE reads with MiXCR, one entry per CDR3 protein. This sample yields some 250,000 distinct CDR3 sequences, of which 6% to 7.5% are seen a single time; approximately 0.85% belongs to the top ten. Sequencing was performed on CD4+ T cells sorted from PBMCs, taken 15 days after the yellow fever booster vaccination. Receptors originate from a man under 40 who received the YFV17D yellow fever vaccine. Both conserved end residues are part of each CDR3. D genes are given only for firm matches. Some rows have no size entry. The others give once, few or many, or a class for an expanded clone.

size: many; D: .; J: TRBJ2-3; V: TRBV5-1; CDR3: CASSFRGPSTDTQYF; DNA: TGCGCCAGCAGCTTCCGGGGGCCCAGCACAGATACGCAGTATTTT
size: few; D: TRBD2; J: TRBJ2-1; V: TRBV7-2; CDR3: CASSGAGTSGYREQFF; DNA: TGTGCCAGCAGCGGGGCCGGGACTAGCGGGTACAGGGAGCAGTTCTTC
size: .; D: .; J: TRBJ2-1; V: TRBV2; CDR3: CASRKVADEQFF; DNA: TGTGCCAGCAGGAAAGTAGCGGATGAGCAGTTCTTC
size: .; D: .; J: TRBJ1-4; V: TRBV4-3; CDR3: CASSPETRGPNEKLFF; DNA: TGCGCCAGCAGCCCGGAAACCAGGGGCCCCAATGAAAAACTGTTTTTT
size: .; D: TRBD2; J: TRBJ2-7; V: TRBV20-1; CDR3: CSARGLAGQYEQYF; DNA: TGCAGTGCTAGAGGTCTAGCGGGACAATACGAGCAGTACTTC
size: .; D: TRBD1; J: TRBJ2-5; V: TRBV18; CDR3: CASSLPRGQETQYF; DNA: TGTGCCAGCTCACTCCCCAGGGGGCAAGAGACCCAGTACTTC
size: few; D: .; J: TRBJ2-7; V: TRBV5-6; CDR3: CASSYLGFYEQYF; DNA: TGTGCCAGCAGCTACTTGGGCTTCTACGAGCAGTACTTC
size: .; D: .; J: TRBJ2-5; V: TRBV28; CDR3: CASNRQGTMETQYF; DNA: TGTGCCAGCAATAGGCAGGGGACTATGGAGACCCAGTACTTC
size: few; D: .; J: TRBJ2-1; V: TRBV21-1; CDR3: CASSKGTSGIYEQFF; DNA: TGTGCCAGCAGCAAGGGGACTAGCGGGATCTATGAGCAGTTCTTC
size: many; D: TRBD2; J: TRBJ2-3; V: TRBV6-1; CDR3: CASGRAGSTDTQYF; DNA: TGTGCCAGCGGGAGGGCAGGTAGCACAGATACGCAGTATTTT
size: few; D: TRBD2; J: TRBJ2-7; V: TRBV19; CDR3: CASSRLAGETYEQYF; DNA: TGTGCCAGTAGTCGACTAGCGGGAGAGACCTACGAGCAGTACTTC
size: .; D: TRBD1; J: TRBJ2-5; V: TRBV5-8; CDR3: CASSFAGTAETQYF; DNA: TGTGCCAGCAGCTTCGCTGGGACAGCAGAGACCCAGTACTTC
size: .; D: TRBD1; J: TRBJ1-5; V: TRBV2; CDR3: CASRRNRGPGQPQHF; DNA: TGTGCCAGCAGGCGTAACAGGGGGCCAGGCCAGCCCCAGCATTTT
size: .; D: .; J: TRBJ1-5; V: TRBV12-3/TRBV12-4; CDR3: CASSPGSGGNQPQHF; DNA: TGTGCCAGCAGTCCCGGGTCAGGTGGCAATCAGCCCCAGCATTTT
size: .; D: .; J: TRBJ2-7; V: TRBV7-2; CDR3: CASSFRLGTSSYEQYF; DNA: TGTGCCAGCAGCTTCCGACTAGGGACAAGCTCCTACGAGCAGTACTTC
size: .; D: .; J: TRBJ2-7; V: TRBV6-2/TRBV6-3; CDR3: CATRASGTFSYEQYF; DNA: TGTGCCACCAGAGCGTCGGGGACGTTCTCCTACGAGCAGTACTTC
size: many; D: .; J: TRBJ1-1; V: TRBV6-1; CDR3: CASNGFMNTEAFF; DNA: TGTGCCAGCAATGGTTTCATGAACACTGAAGCTTTCTTT
size: .; D: TRBD2; J: TRBJ2-7; V: TRBV7-2; CDR3: CASSSQRGPGYEQYF; DNA: TGTGCCAGCAGCTCCCAGCGGGGGCCGGGCTACGAGCAGTACTTC
size: many; D: TRBD1; J: TRBJ2-5; V: TRBV20-1; CDR3: CSAGGQRETQYF; DNA: TGCAGTGCTGGGGGACAGCGGGAGACCCAGTACTTC
size: many; D: TRBD2; J: TRBJ2-5; V: TRBV20-1; CDR3: CTATSRQETQYF; DNA: TGCACTGCGACTAGCAGGCAAGAGACCCAGTACTTC
size: .; D: TRBD2; J: TRBJ2-1; V: TRBV20-1; CDR3: CSAGLAGGYNEQFF; DNA: TGCAGTGCTGGCCTAGCGGGAGGCTACAATGAGCAGTTCTTC
size: .; D: TRBD2; J: TRBJ2-7; V: TRBV2; CDR3: CASSEGPWHGGGRATRDEQYF; DNA: TGTGCCAGCAGTGAAGGTCCCTGGCACGGTGGCGGGAGGGCCACCAGAGACGAGCAGTACTTC
size: many; D: .; J: TRBJ2-5; V: TRBV7-9; CDR3: CASSFRPAETQYF; DNA: TGTGCCAGCAGCTTTCGTCCAGCCGAGACCCAGTACTTC
size: .; D: TRBD1; J: TRBJ2-1; V: TRBV10-2; CDR3: CANPRGQGAREQFF; DNA: TGCGCCAACCCCCGGGGACAGGGGGCTCGTGAGCAGTTCTTC
size: .; D: .; J: TRBJ2-1; V: TRBV5-1; CDR3: CASSLRYTHNEQFF; DNA: TGCGCCAGCAGCTTGCGATATACCCACAATGAGCAGTTCTTC
size: .; D: TRBD2; J: TRBJ2-4; V: TRBV20-1; CDR3: CSAPGGEVVKNIQYF; DNA: TGCAGTGCGCCTGGGGGGGAGGTAGTCAAAAACATTCAGTACTTC
size: .; D: .; J: TRBJ2-7; V: TRBV7-9; CDR3: CASSAMGAEEQYF; DNA: TGTGCCAGCAGCGCGATGGGGGCGGAAGAGCAGTACTTC
size: many; D: .; J: TRBJ2-7; V: TRBV5-1; CDR3: CASSLEVGEQYF; DNA: TGCGCCAGCAGCTTGGAAGTAGGGGAGCAGTACTTC
size: few; D: .; J: TRBJ2-1; V: TRBV12-3/TRBV12-4; CDR3: CASSPGSHNEQFF; DNA: TGTGCCAGCAGTCCAGGGTCCCACAATGAGCAGTTCTTC
size: .; D: .; J: TRBJ2-3; V: TRBV4-2; CDR3: CASSHQSGVGDTQYF; DNA: TGTGCCAGCAGCCATCAATCTGGGGTGGGAGATACGCAGTATTTT
size: .; D: TRBD2; J: TRBJ2-5; V: TRBV14; CDR3: CASRAGNKETQYF; DNA: TGTGCCAGCAGAGCGGGAAACAAAGAGACCCAGTACTTC
size: few; D: .; J: TRBJ1-5; V: TRBV28; CDR3: CASSLWGVRDSNQPQHF; DNA: TGTGCCAGCAGTTTATGGGGCGTACGCGATAGCAATCAGCCCCAGCATTTT
size: once; D: TRBD1; J: TRBJ2-5; V: TRBV24-1; CDR3: CATSDTQGETQCF; DNA: TGTGCCACCAGTGATACGCAGGGGGAGACCCAGTGCTTC
size: few; D: .; J: TRBJ2-1; V: TRBV7-2; CDR3: CASSLVSGGNEQFF; DNA: TGTGCCAGCAGCTTAGTGAGTGGGGGCAATGAGCAGTTCTTC
size: .; D: .; J: TRBJ1-5; V: TRBV27; CDR3: CASTQSAGSNQPQHF; DNA: TGTGCCAGCACTCAGAGTGCGGGAAGCAATCAGCCCCAGCATTTT
size: .; D: .; J: TRBJ2-7; V: TRBV21-1; CDR3: CASSLEEGIAGAIYEQYF; DNA: TGTGCCAGCAGCCTTGAAGAGGGAATAGCGGGAGCAATCTACGAGCAGTACTTC
size: many; D: .; J: TRBJ2-4; V: TRBV3-1; CDR3: CASSQGVENIQYF; DNA: TGTGCCAGCAGCCAAGGGGTGGAAAACATTCAGTACTTC
size: .; D: .; J: TRBJ2-2; V: TRBV24-1; CDR3: CATSERLDRTGELFF; DNA: TGTGCCACCAGTGAAAGACTAGACCGCACCGGGGAGCTGTTTTTT
size: .; D: .; J: TRBJ2-7; V: TRBV21-1; CDR3: CASSNSTSGPSYEQYF; DNA: TGTGCCAGCAGCAACTCGACTAGCGGGCCTTCCTACGAGCAGTACTTC
size: once; D: .; J: TRBJ1-1; V: TRBV5-5; CDR3: CASLRGGSGNTEAFF; DNA: TGTGCCAGCTTGCGGGGGGGTTCGGGTAACACTGAAGCTTTCTTT